One sample yielded the 27 T cell receptor beta chains listed below, sequenced in a study of blood T cells in healthy people across ages. Through a sample-barcoded 5' primer and a J-beta primer mix, a second PCR was run for roughly 7 to 12 cycles. TCRdb redid the calling of the 5' RACE reads with MiXCR, one entry per CDR3 protein. The sample has 1,800,000 or so distinct CDR3 sequences, about two fifths seen once; the top ten hold roughly 23%. Sequences were obtained from blood. These receptors were taken from a human donor in good health.

The V and J genes are TRBV6-2 or TRBV6-3 and TRBJ2-3; a possible D gene is TRBD2 (5 bases). Germline lookup yields CDR1 MNHEY and CDR2 SVGEGT. Trimming shortened V by 7 bases and J by 0 bases, and 17 bases separated the two germline ends. The CDR3 spans 16 residues. CDR3: CASKQLTGISTDTQYF. The DNA for the CDR3 is TGTGCCAGCAAGCAATTGACGGGGATTAGCACAGATACGCAGTATTTT.

In this sample, this clonotype turned up a few times. The chain joins TRBV29-1 to TRBJ2-1; D unclear. The CDR3 contains 13 residues. Germline V gene lookup returns CDR1 SQVTM and CDR2 ANQGSEA. V shed 4 bases and J shed 11 bases, with 18 bases lying between them. The CDR3 DNA follows: TGCAGCGTTGGTCATTTAAAAGACCTTAAGCAGTTCTTC. This sequence encodes CSVGHLKDLKQFF.

The V gene is TRBV10-3, the J gene TRBJ2-1, with D tentatively TRBD1 or TRBD2 (5 bases each). Germline-derived CDR1 and CDR2 are ENHRY and SYGVKD. Trimming removed 0 bases from V and 6 bases from J, with 15 bases in between. The CDR3 contains 16 residues. CDR3 amino acids: CAISESVPGTINEQFF. CDR3 bases: TGTGCCATCAGTGAGTCCGTCCCGGGGACGATCAATGAGCAGTTCTTC.

V gene TRBV28 combines with J gene TRBJ1-1; D is uncertain. The V and J ends lost 4 bases and 7 bases respectively, with 10 bases between them. The CDR3 extends over 12 amino acids. Germline V gives CDR1 MDHEN, CDR2 SYDVKM. CDR3 sequence: CASSYIGDEAFF. The CDR3 DNA sequence: TGTGCCAGCAGTTACATAGGAGATGAAGCTTTCTTT.

About this clonotype itself: The junction departs from the called germline gene at one end, perhaps through a read error. This chain connects TRBV7-9 to TRBJ1-1; D might be TRBD1 (5 bases). Germline V CDR1 and CDR2: SEHNR, FQNEAQ (reference sequence). The CDR3 runs 14 residues. The CDR3 is CASTLRQLDTEAFF. CDR3 coding DNA: TGTGCCAGCACCTTAAGACAGCTTGACACTGAAGCTTTCTTT.

The rearrangement links TRBV9 to TRBJ2-3; no firm D call. Germline CDR1 and CDR2: SGDLS and YYNGEE. This CDR3 has 13 amino acids. Trimming stripped 2 bases from V and 5 bases from J, with 9 bases between. The CDR3, as DNA: TGTGCCAGCAGCGTCACATGGGGAGATACGCAGTATTTT. Encoded protein: CASSVTWGDTQYF.

This clonotype was picked up a small number of times. The chain has TRBV4-1 and TRBJ2-3, with D uncertain. The V end lost 11 bases, the J end lost 3 bases, and 24 bases lay between the germline ends. Germline CDR1 MGHRA, CDR2 YSYEKL. This CDR3 contains 16 residues. The CDR3 is CAPQHVPCLGTDTQYF. CDR3 DNA sequence: TGCGCCCCCCAACACGTTCCGTGTTTGGGTACAGATACGCAGTATTTT.

The V and J genes are TRBV5-1 and TRBJ1-2; D is possibly TRBD1 (6 bases). Looked up from germline, CDR1 is SGHRS and CDR2 is YFSETQ. This CDR3 has 17 amino acids. The V and J ends lost 1 base and 3 bases respectively, with 19 bases between them. The CDR3 loop is CASSLMGGQGRDYGYTF. DNA of the CDR3: TGCGCCAGCAGCTTGATGGGGGGACAAGGCCGGGACTATGGCTACACCTTC.

To note about this clonotype: One end of the junction is discordant with germline, which a read error may explain. The V and J genes are TRBV7-9 and TRBJ1-1, with D hard to call. This CDR3 is 15 amino acids long. Germline-derived CDR1 and CDR2 are SEHNR and FQNEAQ (reference sequence). In DNA, the CDR3 is TGTGCCAGCAGCTTGTGGGGAAGCCTGAATACTGAAGCTTTCTTT. Amino acids: CASSLWGSLNTEAFF.

As concerns this clonotype: The CDR3 does not end in the conserved phenylalanine or tryptophan, so this is likely a read error. This chain links TRBV10-3 with TRBJ2-3, with 8 bases matching TRBD2. Germline CDR1 and CDR2: ENHRY and SYGVKD. The trim removed 6 bases at V and 0 bases at J, leaving 2 bases unmatched. The CDR3 is 14 amino acids. As DNA, the CDR3 is TGTGCCATCAGAAGCGGGGGCAGCACAGATACGCAGTATTTG. Its protein product is CAIRSGGSTDTQYL.

This chain links TRBV12-5 with TRBJ2-7, with 8 bases that match TRBD1. The CDR3 covers 13 residues. Germline loops: CDR1 LGHNT, CDR2 FRNRAP. For the CDR3, the DNA is TGTGCCTGGGGGACAGGCCTATCCTACGAGCAGTACTTC. Its translation: CAWGTGLSYEQYF. The whole variable domain, remainder taken from reference TRBV12-5 and TRBJ2-7, is DARVTQTPRHKVTEMGQEVTMRCQPILGHNTVFWYRQTMMQGLELLAYFRNRAPLDDSGMPKDRFSAEMPDATLATLKIQPSEPRDSAVYFCAWGTGLSYEQYFGPGTRLTVT.

This chain uses TRBV11-3 with TRBJ1-2; TRBD1 matches at 9 bases. Germline CDR1 is SGHNT and CDR2 is YENEEA. After removal of 5 bases from V and 6 bases from J, the junction contained 7 bases not matched to a gene. This CDR3 has 14 amino acids. CDR3 coding DNA: TGTGCCAGCAGCCGAAGGGACAGGGAAAATGGCTACACCTTC. Protein sequence: CASSRRDRENGYTF.

The chain is built from TRBV10-3 and TRBJ2-3, with 9 bases lining up with TRBD1. The germline CDR1 and CDR2 sequences are ENHRY and SYGVKD. The CDR3 loop spans 16 amino acids. Trimming took 8 bases from V and 4 from J; bases not matched to a gene: 13. CDR3 loop: CAILRGTGTEPDTQYF. The DNA of the CDR3 is TGTGCCATCCTTCGGGGGACAGGGACGGAGCCAGATACGCAGTATTTT.

This clonotype was observed a single time. The CDR3 DNA reads TGTGCCAGCAGCCCTACCGGGACTAGGTCGGTAGATACGCAGTATTTT. It encodes CASSPTGTRSVDTQYF. V is TRBV7-2 and J is TRBJ2-3; 8 bases align to TRBD2. Losses at the gene ends were 5 bases for V and 5 bases for J; bases not matched to a gene: 12. The CDR3 sequence is 16 residues long. The V gene's germline CDR1 is SGHTA and CDR2 FQGNSA.

On this clonotype itself: This likely reflects a read error, since a far larger clone is one base away. This chain links TRBV5-6 with TRBJ2-5; 8 positions match TRBD1. V trimming: 8 bases; J trimming: 2 bases; junction bases outside the gene matches: 5. Germline CDR1 SGHDT, CDR2 YYEEEE. CDR3 length: 13 amino acids. CDR3 nucleotides: TGTGCCAGAAGCCGACAGGGGCAAGAGACCCAGTACTTC. This sequence encodes CARSRQGQETQYF.

The table lists this clonotype with many counts. This chain joins TRBV20-1 and TRBJ2-1, with no clear D. The CDR3 spans 17 residues. Germline V gene data show CDR1 as DFQATT and CDR2 as SNEGSKA (reference sequence). Between the trimmed V and J ends, which lost 0 bases and 5 bases, there was a span of 20 bases. The CDR3 sequence is CSARDLFMAGPNNEQFF. In DNA, the CDR3 is TGCAGTGCTAGAGATCTCTTTATGGCAGGCCCCAACAATGAGCAGTTCTTC.

The V gene is TRBV30, the J gene TRBJ2-5; TRBD1 matches 10 bases. Gene TRBJ2-7 matches the end of the DNA better, so the J call may be wrong. This CDR3 has 14 residues. The V gene's germline CDR1 is GTSNPN and CDR2 SVGIG (reference sequence). CDR3 protein: CAWGGGQGSHEQYF. The DNA for the CDR3 is TGTGCCTGGGGTGGGGGACAGGGGAGCCACGAGCAGTACTTC.

This rearrangement joins TRBV6-2 or TRBV6-3 to TRBJ1-1; 8 bases map to TRBD1. Per germline, CDR1 MNHEY and CDR2 SVGEGT. The CDR3 has 14 residues. V lost 6 bases to trimming and J lost 9 bases; unmatched junction nucleotides: 12. The CDR3 loop reads CASRSSPGTGQAFF. Written as DNA, the CDR3 is TGTGCCAGCAGAAGCTCACCCGGGACAGGACAAGCTTTCTTT.

This clonotype was counted only a few times. V usage is TRBV6-5 and J usage is TRBJ2-3, with TRBD2 matching over 9 bases. V dropped 10 bases and J dropped 6; count of bases not matched to a gene: 8. The germline V gene encodes CDR1 MNHEY and CDR2 SVGAGI. The CDR3 contains 13 residues. The CDR3 loop is CATAAGGFDTQYF. The CDR3 coding sequence is TGTGCCACCGCAGCGGGGGGATTCGATACGCAGTATTTT.

This chain links TRBV4-1 with TRBJ1-2, with 8 positions matching TRBD1. The germline CDR1 and CDR2 sequences are MGHRA and YSYEKL. J was trimmed by 7 bases and V by 2 bases; bases with no gene match: 12. CDR3 size: 16 residues. CDR3 sequence: CASSQPLGPGGAGYTF. The CDR3 DNA sequence: TGCGCCAGCAGCCAACCCCTGGGTCCAGGGGGCGCTGGCTACACCTTC.

The J gene is TRBJ2-7, the V gene TRBV28; 10 positions match TRBD1. Germline CDR1 is MDHEN and CDR2 is SYDVKM. Trimming cost V 3 bases and J 3 bases; bases outside gene matches: 8. CDR3 length: 16 residues. The CDR3 sequence: CASSFPSGQGNYEQYF. CDR3 DNA sequence: TGTGCCAGCAGTTTTCCCTCGGGACAGGGGAACTACGAGCAGTACTTC.

In this sample, this clonotype turned up a few times. The V and J genes are TRBV18 and TRBJ2-3; D is uncertain. Trimming stripped 0 bases from V and 7 bases from J, with 17 bases between. This CDR3 has 16 amino acids. Germline CDR1 is KGHSH and CDR2 is LQKENI. The CDR3, as DNA: TGTGCCAGCTCACCACCGGAAAGGGTTTACATCCATACGCAGTATTTT. It encodes CASSPPERVYIHTQYF.

This clonotype was detected a few times. J is TRBJ2-5 and V is TRBV7-9; D is unresolved. The CDR3 extends over 12 amino acids. V was trimmed by 7 bases and J by 2 bases, leaving 8 bases between them. CDR1 SEHNR and CDR2 FQNEAQ come from the germline V gene (reference sequence). The CDR3 reads CASTPQQETQYF. For the CDR3, the DNA is TGTGCCAGCACCCCCCAACAAGAGACCCAGTACTTC. Variable domain in full (rest from reference TRBV7-9 and TRBJ2-5): DTGVSQNPRHKITKRGQNVTFRCDPISEHNRLYWYRQTLGQGPEFLTYFQNEAQLEKSRLLSDRFSAERPKGSFSTLEIQRTEQGDSAMYLCASTPQQETQYFGPGTRLLVL.

V usage is TRBV9 and J usage is TRBJ1-1; D is undetermined. Trimming took 4 bases from V and 5 from J, leaving 15 bases between them. This CDR3 comprises 14 residues. CDR1 is SGDLS and CDR2 is YYNGEE in the germline V gene. The CDR3 spells CASSPLTGVTEAFF. CDR3 sequence (DNA): TGTGCCAGCAGCCCACTGACGGGAGTGACTGAAGCTTTCTTT.

This chain joins TRBV15 and TRBJ2-1; the match to TRBD1 covers 7 bases. V dropped 1 base and J dropped 5; count of bases not matched to a gene: 2. Germline CDR1 reads LNHNV; CDR2 reads YYDKDF (reference sequence). There are 14 residues in the CDR3. The CDR3, as DNA: TGTGCCACCAGCAGAGGGGACAGCGACAATGAGCAGTTCTTC. As protein: CATSRGDSDNEQFF.

This clonotype has only one observation. This rearrangement joins TRBV2 to TRBJ2-3; D may be TRBD1 or TRBD2 (5 bases each). Per germline, CDR1 SNHLY and CDR2 FYNNEI. V lost 6 bases and J 0 bases, leaving 22 bases between the germline ends. The CDR3 totals 18 residues. CDR3 coding DNA: TGTGCCAGCAGAACCATCCCTCCCCGGTGGGGGAGCACAGATACGCAGTATTTT. This translates into CASRTIPPRWGSTDTQYF.

The chain uses TRBV10-3 and TRBJ1-5; perhaps TRBD1 as D (5 bases). The germline gives CDR1 ENHRY, CDR2 SYGVKD. V dropped 4 bases and J dropped 3 bases, with 7 bases sitting between them. This CDR3 contains 13 residues. In nucleotides, the CDR3 is TGTGCCATCAGTGTAGGGGACAATCAGCCCCAGCATTTT. It encodes CAISVGDNQPQHF.